What follows are 27 T cell receptor beta chains derived from one specimen sequenced in a study of a mutant IDH1 vaccine in newly diagnosed glioma. Time point here: week 5, during vaccination. Every vaccine dose comprised 300 ug of mutant IDH1 20-mer peptide plus topical imiquimod. No antigens are known for them. Repertoires were generated with immunoSEQ multiplex PCR, while TCRdb's copy carries only in-frame clones and drops some. The sample carries 75,000 to 80,000 clones, 91% recorded once. The source material was PBMCs, sampled from a glioma patient whose treatment included an IDH1 peptide vaccine. These receptors all stem from a woman between 45 and 60 years old with glioma.

DNA of the CDR3: TGTGCCAGCAGCTTAGAACAGGGAGTTCAGCCCCAGCATTTT. This translates into CASSLEQGVQPQHF. This chain joins TRBV11-3 and TRBJ1-5; tentatively, D is TRBD1 (6 bases). Looked up from germline, CDR1 is SGHNT and CDR2 is YENEEA. V was pared by 0 bases and J by 6 bases, with 9 bases between. The CDR3 contains 14 residues.

This sequence joins TRBV5-1 and TRBJ1-3; no definite D call. The CDR3 spans 16 residues. Germline CDR1 reads SGHRS; CDR2 reads YFSETQ. Trimming took 2 bases from V and 3 from J, leaving 15 bases between them. The CDR3 protein is CASSFGLTRIGNTIYF. CDR3 nucleotide sequence: TGCGCCAGCAGCTTTGGACTCACGCGGATTGGAAACACCATATATTTT.

V usage is TRBV19 and J usage is TRBJ1-2; D not certain. CDR1 is LNHDA and CDR2 is SQIVND in the germline V gene (reference sequence). The germline V and J ends were trimmed by 4 bases and 2 bases, with 2 bases remaining between them. The CDR3 loop spans 11 amino acids. As DNA, the CDR3 is TGTGCCAGTAGTAGGAACTATGGCTACACCTTC. Translation: CASSRNYGYTF.

The genes are TRBV7-9 and TRBJ2-5; D is unresolved. The CDR3 totals 11 residues. The germline gives CDR1 SEHNR, CDR2 FQNEAQ (reference sequence). V was pared by 8 bases and J by 4 bases, with 8 bases between. The CDR3 DNA is TGTGCCAGCTCCCCGAGAGAGACCCAGTACTTC. This encodes CASSPRETQYF. The complete variable domain, with remaining parts taken from reference TRBV7-9 and TRBJ2-5, reads DTGVSQNPRHKITKRGQNVTFRCDPISEHNRLYWYRQTLGQGPEFLTYFQNEAQLEKSRLLSDRFSAERPKGSFSTLEIQRTEQGDSAMYLCASSPRETQYFGPGTRLLVL.

The V and J genes are TRBV7-9 and TRBJ1-3, with D possibly matching TRBD1 (5 bases). V dropped 4 bases and J dropped 0 bases, with 10 bases sitting between them. The germline CDR1 and CDR2 sequences are SEHNR and FQNEAQ (reference sequence). The CDR3 consists of 15 residues. CDR3 region: CASSWGRYSGNTIYF. The CDR3 DNA follows: TGTGCCAGCAGCTGGGGACGGTACTCTGGAAACACCATATATTTT.

The chain joins TRBV19 to TRBJ1-2, with D possibly TRBD1 on 5 matching bases. The CDR3 is made up of 13 amino acids. Germline CDR1 is LNHDA and CDR2 is SQIVND (reference sequence). Trimming took off 6 bases at V and 4 bases at J, with 12 bases between the two ends. The CDR3 sequence: CASSTTETYGYTF. The DNA of the CDR3 is TGTGCCAGTAGCACGACAGAGACCTATGGCTACACCTTC.

The DNA of the CDR3 is TGTGCCATCAGTGTAGGGGAGGGCACAGATACGCAGTATTTT. Its protein is CAISVGEGTDTQYF. V gene TRBV10-3 combines with J gene TRBJ2-3; maybe TRBD2 (6 bases). Germline CDR1 is ENHRY and CDR2 is SYGVKD. V was trimmed by 4 bases and J by 1 base, leaving 9 bases between them. The CDR3 has 14 amino acids.

CDR3 nucleotide sequence: TGTGCCAGCAGCTCATCTCGTACAGGGCAGGAGTACAATGAGCAGTTCTTC. Protein sequence: CASSSSRTGQEYNEQFF. This rearrangement joins TRBV7-2 to TRBJ2-1, with a possible D match to TRBD1 (6 bases). Trimming cost V 4 bases and J 4 bases, with 20 bases left between them. Per germline, CDR1 SGHTA and CDR2 FQGNSA. The CDR3 has 17 residues.

The rearrangement uses TRBV6-5 and TRBJ2-1; 8 bases map to TRBD2. The CDR3 contains 16 residues. CDR1 MNHEY and CDR2 SVGAGI come from the germline V gene. The junction had 13 bases not matched to a gene; V was cut back by 3 bases and J by 9 bases. CDR3 sequence reads: CASSYSQRERRREQFF. The CDR3 DNA is TGTGCCAGCAGTTATTCCCAGCGGGAGAGGAGGCGTGAGCAGTTCTTC.

The chain has TRBV7-9 and TRBJ2-4, with 8 bases lining up with TRBD1. CDR3 size: 15 residues. The V gene end was trimmed by 5 bases and the J gene end by 3 bases; junction bases not matched to a gene: 6. Germline V lookup: CDR1 SEHNR, CDR2 FQNEAQ (reference sequence). The CDR3 is CASSPRTGNKNIQYF. The CDR3 coding sequence is TGTGCCAGCAGCCCCAGGACAGGGAACAAAAACATTCAGTACTTC.

This clone turned up a few times. V gene TRBV5-1 combines with J gene TRBJ1-2; 7 bases are shared with TRBD1. The trim removed 0 bases at V and 4 bases at J, leaving 6 bases unmatched. The CDR3 contains 15 residues. Germline V CDR1 and CDR2: SGHRS, YFSETQ. CDR3 protein: CASSLATGSGYGYTF. The CDR3 region has the DNA TGCGCCAGCAGCTTGGCGACAGGGTCGGGCTATGGCTACACCTTC.

The V and J genes are TRBV5-1 and TRBJ1-1; 7 positions agree with TRBD1. V shed 0 bases, J shed 4 bases, and the junction held 0 bases outside the gene matches. Germline CDR1 is SGHRS and CDR2 is YFSETQ. This CDR3 comprises 13 residues. In DNA, the CDR3 is TGCGCCAGCAGCTTGGACAGGGGCACTGAAGCTTTCTTT. Translation: CASSLDRGTEAFF.

This CDR3 reads CASSQGSPEAFF. The CDR3 DNA follows: TGTGCCAGCAGCCAGGGGTCTCCTGAAGCTTTCTTT. The chain links TRBV7-9 to TRBJ1-1; the D gene is possibly TRBD1 (6 bases). CDR1 is SEHNR, CDR2 FQNEAQ, per germline (reference sequence). The CDR3 runs 12 residues. V lost 5 bases and J lost 6, with 10 bases in between.

This chain uses TRBV25-1 with TRBJ1-1, with 8 nucleotides matching TRBD1. V dropped 3 bases and J dropped 1; count of bases not matched to a gene: 4. From germline, CDR1 is MGHDK and CDR2 SYGVNS. This CDR3 has 15 residues. The CDR3 reads CASSDPGQGNTEAFF. The CDR3 DNA reads TGTGCCAGCAGTGATCCCGGACAGGGGAACACTGAAGCTTTCTTT. The full variable domain, rest sourced from reference TRBV25-1 and TRBJ1-1, is EADIYQTPRYLVIGTGKKITLECSQTMGHDKMYWYQQDPGMELHLIHYSYGVNSTEKGDLSSESTVSRIRTEHFPLTLESARPSHTSQYLCASSDPGQGNTEAFFGQGTRLTVV.

A note on this clone: One junction end disagrees with the germline gene, perhaps due to a read error. The gene calls are TRBV30 and TRBJ2-7, with D perhaps TRBD1 or TRBD2 (5 bases each). This CDR3 contains 13 residues. Germline V CDR1 and CDR2: GTSNPN, SVGIG (reference sequence). This CDR3 is CAWIPGPSYEQYF. CDR3 coding DNA: TGTGCCTGGATTCCGGGGCCGTCCTATGAGCAGTACTTC.

This chain joins TRBV6-6 and TRBJ2-5; D is possibly TRBD1 (6 bases). The tail of the sequence fits TRBJ2-7 better, so the J call may be wrong. Germline assignment: CDR1 MNHNY and CDR2 SVGAGI (reference sequence). This CDR3 is 14 amino acids long. CDR3 sequence: CASSTSGVDYEQYF. The DNA for the CDR3 is TGTGCCAGCAGTACCTCAGGGGTCGACTACGAGCAGTACTTC.

The V and J genes are TRBV19 and TRBJ1-5; 9 nucleotides agree with TRBD1. The germline V gene has CDR1 LNHDA and CDR2 SQIVND (reference sequence). The J segment lost 7 bases and the V segment lost 4 bases, leaving 14 bases of the junction unmatched. This CDR3 spans 17 amino acids. CDR3 nucleotide sequence: TGTGCCAGTAGTACGGGGACAGGGCGACTCCCATTCCAGCCCCAGCATTTT. Translation: CASSTGTGRLPFQPQHF.

This CDR3 is CASSLQGLANYNEQFF. In nucleotides, the CDR3 is TGTGCCAGCAGCTTGCAGGGACTAGCGAACTACAATGAGCAGTTCTTC. The chain joins TRBV11-1 to TRBJ2-1; 10 nucleotides line up with TRBD2. CDR3 length equals 16 residues. Germline V gene lookup returns CDR1 SGHAT and CDR2 FQDESV (reference sequence). Trimming took 3 bases from V and 3 from J; bases not matched to a gene: 5.

V gene TRBV19 combines with J gene TRBJ2-5; D remains unclear. This CDR3 is 16 amino acids long. Germline V lookup: CDR1 LNHDA, CDR2 SQIVND (reference sequence). V was clipped by 2 bases and J by 0 bases, with 13 bases between them. The CDR3 DNA sequence: TGTGCCAGTAGTATATTAGGCGGAGTGTACCAAGAGACCCAGTACTTC. Its protein is CASSILGGVYQETQYF.

The chain couples TRBV5-1 to TRBJ2-7; D possibly corresponds to TRBD2 (5 bases). The CDR3 is 14 amino acids. V dropped 3 bases and J dropped 3 bases, with 13 bases sitting between them. CDR1 is SGHRS and CDR2 is YFSETQ in the germline V gene. CDR3 DNA sequence: TGCGCCAGCAGCTCCGAGGGCCCTCACTACGAGCAGTACTTC. Translating gives CASSSEGPHYEQYF.

This clone occurred once. The rearrangement joins TRBV15 to TRBJ2-6; TRBD1 matches at 7 bases. Germline CDR1 reads LNHNV; CDR2 reads YYDKDF (reference sequence). Trimming cost V 5 bases and J 1 base; bases outside gene matches: 5. The CDR3 consists of 16 residues. CDR3 DNA sequence: TGTGCCACCAGCGGGGACAGTGGTTCTGGGGCCAACGTCCTGACTTTC. This translates into CATSGDSGSGANVLTF.

The rearrangement joins TRBV9 to TRBJ1-2, with TRBD1 identical over 8 bases. This CDR3 has 15 amino acids. The germline V gene has CDR1 SGDLS and CDR2 YYNGEE. Trimming cost V 2 bases and J 0 bases; bases outside gene matches: 3. In DNA, the CDR3 is TGTGCCAGCAGCGTGCGACAGGGGCCTAACTATGGCTACACCTTC. This encodes CASSVRQGPNYGYTF.

This clone was observed once. The chain recombines TRBV2 with TRBJ1-5; 7 bases are shared with TRBD1. Looked up from germline, CDR1 is SNHLY and CDR2 is FYNNEI. The J segment lost 3 bases and the V segment lost 4 bases, leaving 6 bases of the junction unmatched. The CDR3 runs 15 residues. In DNA, the CDR3 is TGTGCCAGCAGTGCTGACAGGGCCTCCAATCAGCCCCAGCATTTT. Translation: CASSADRASNQPQHF.

The chain combines TRBV6-1 with TRBJ1-3; 10 positions match TRBD1. The CDR3 loop spans 15 amino acids. Germline V CDR1 and CDR2: MNHNS, SASEGT. Trimming at V came to 5 bases and at J to 8 bases, leaving 9 bases not matched to a gene. This chain's CDR3 is CASSPGQGFLDTIYF. For the CDR3, the DNA is TGTGCCAGCAGTCCGGGACAGGGGTTTCTTGACACCATATATTTT.

CDR3 loop: CASSFKGGSSTDTQYF. The CDR3 DNA follows: TGTGCCAGCAGCTTCAAGGGGGGGTCTAGCACAGATACGCAGTATTTT. The chain employs TRBV7-2 and TRBJ2-3; weak D call: TRBD2 (7 bases). The CDR3 runs to 16 residues. The V and J ends lost 3 bases and 0 bases respectively, with 13 bases between them. CDR1 and CDR2 from the germline V gene are SGHTA and FQGNSA.

This clone showed up just once. The rearrangement uses TRBV20-1 and TRBJ2-5; D is uncertain. The V and J ends lost 6 bases and 4 bases respectively, with 6 bases between them. CDR1 DFQATT and CDR2 SNEGSKA come from the germline V gene (reference sequence). The CDR3 totals 10 residues. The CDR3 loop reads CSALRETQYF. Here the CDR3 DNA reads TGCAGTGCCCTGAGAGAGACCCAGTACTTC.

The rearrangement links TRBV4-2 to TRBJ2-3, with a possible D match to TRBD2 (5 bases). Per germline, CDR1 LGHNA and CDR2 YNFKEQ. Trimming cost V 2 bases and J 0 bases, with 12 bases left between them. The CDR3 consists of 16 residues. CDR3: CASSQSFGGSTDTQYF. CDR3 bases: TGTGCCAGCAGCCAAAGCTTTGGCGGGAGCACAGATACGCAGTATTTT.